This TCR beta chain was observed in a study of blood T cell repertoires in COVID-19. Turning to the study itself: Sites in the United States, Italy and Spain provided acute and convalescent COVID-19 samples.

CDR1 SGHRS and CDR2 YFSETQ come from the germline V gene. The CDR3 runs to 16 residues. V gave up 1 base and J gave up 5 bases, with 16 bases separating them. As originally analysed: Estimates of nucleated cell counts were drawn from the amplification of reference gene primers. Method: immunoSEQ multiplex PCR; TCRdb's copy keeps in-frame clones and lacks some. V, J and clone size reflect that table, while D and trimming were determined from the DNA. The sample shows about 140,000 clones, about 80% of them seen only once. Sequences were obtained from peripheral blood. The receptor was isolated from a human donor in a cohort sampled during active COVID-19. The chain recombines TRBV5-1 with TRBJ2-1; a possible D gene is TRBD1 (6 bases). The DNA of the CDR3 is TGCGCCAGCAGCTTGACCGGCAGGGGTTTTGACAATGAGCAGTTCTTC. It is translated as CASSLTGRGFDNEQFF.